The 14 T cell receptor beta chains below were found in one sample sequenced in a study of cytomegalovirus exposure and HLA in healthy donors. Researchers ran the PCR with 60 Vbeta and 13 Jbeta primers. Produced via immunoSEQ multiplex PCR; TCRdb's table is partial and in-frame only. The table shows almost 200,000 clones, with more than 75% occurring only once. Material for sequencing was PBMCs. All receptors come from a male donor in good health and CMV-seropositive.

This rearrangement joins TRBV5-4 to TRBJ1-4; D is undetermined. Deletions cut 3 bases from V and 8 bases from J, with 11 bases between. The CDR3 totals 13 residues. Germline values: CDR1 SGHNT, CDR2 YYREEE (reference sequence). As DNA, the CDR3 is TGTGCCAGCAGCTCCTACACGGAGGAAAAACTGTTTTTT. Amino acids: CASSSYTEEKLFF.

V gene TRBV19 combines with J gene TRBJ1-4; TRBD1 matches 9 bases. The V and J ends lost 7 bases and 8 bases, in that order; junction bases with no gene match: 32. Germline V gene data show CDR1 as LNHDA and CDR2 as SQIVND (reference sequence). The CDR3 has 22 amino acids. CDR3 loop: CASNVRGGQGTTGGPSREKLFF. CDR3 nucleotide sequence: TGTGCCAGTAACGTCCGTGGTGGACAGGGGACGACCGGCGGTCCTTCGAGGGAAAAACTGTTTTTT.

This clone was picked up a small number of times. J is TRBJ1-4 and V is TRBV6-5; D perhaps matches TRBD1 (5 bases). The CDR3 length is 15 residues. V lost 8 bases, J lost 7 bases, and 20 bases lay in between. The germline V gene encodes CDR1 MNHEY and CDR2 SVGAGI. The CDR3 here is CASRPEEGRGEKLFF. The CDR3 DNA reads as TGTGCCAGCCGACCGGAGGAGGGAAGGGGTGAAAAACTGTTTTTT.

The rearrangement joins TRBV19 to TRBJ2-3, with 7 bases aligning to TRBD2. Germline V gene sequence: CDR1 LNHDA, CDR2 SQIVND (reference sequence). V lost 2 bases to trimming and J lost 4 bases; unmatched junction nucleotides: 6. This CDR3 has 15 residues. CDR3: CASSISGGSSDTQYF. CDR3 DNA: TGTGCCAGTAGTATAAGTGGCGGGAGCTCAGATACGCAGTATTTT.

The rearrangement links TRBV7-2 to TRBJ2-3; TRBD1 might be the D (5 bases). CDR3 length: 16 amino acids. V lost 1 base, J lost 1 base, and 12 bases lay in between. The germline gives CDR1 SGHTA, CDR2 FQGNSA. The CDR3 here is CASSLEWGAGTDTQYF. Written as DNA, the CDR3 is TGTGCCAGCAGCTTAGAGTGGGGCGCGGGCACAGATACGCAGTATTTT.

The chain couples TRBV7-2 to TRBJ2-5; 8 bases fit TRBD2. The CDR3 runs to 14 residues. CDR1 is SGHTA and CDR2 is FQGNSA in the germline V gene. V lost 3 bases to trimming and J lost 2 bases; unmatched junction nucleotides: 2. The CDR3 loop reads CASSFSSGQETQYF. CDR3 DNA sequence: TGTGCCAGCAGCTTCTCTAGCGGGCAAGAGACCCAGTACTTC.

The V and J genes are TRBV4-3 and TRBJ2-1, with D possibly TRBD1 on 5 matching bases. The germline CDR1 and CDR2 sequences are LGHNA and YSLEER. There are 19 residues in the CDR3. V was shortened by 0 bases and J by 7 bases, with 25 bases between the two germline ends. The CDR3 sequence is CASSQDPSWGRLGKNEQFF. In DNA form, the CDR3 reads TGCGCCAGCAGCCAAGATCCGTCCTGGGGCCGGCTAGGGAAGAATGAGCAGTTCTTC.

The genes are TRBV18 and TRBJ2-1; 8 bases agree with TRBD1. Germline CDR1 is KGHSH and CDR2 is LQKENI. The CDR3 spans 14 residues. V was pared by 3 bases and J by 8 bases, with 6 bases of the junction left unmatched. Here the CDR3 DNA reads TGTGCCAGCTCACCTATGGACAGGGCTTATGAGCAGTTCTTC. Protein product: CASSPMDRAYEQFF.

CDR3 protein: CASTLSTGYGYTF. The CDR3 DNA reads TGTGCCAGCACCCTTTCGACAGGCTATGGCTACACCTTC. The chain couples TRBV11-2 to TRBJ1-2; maybe TRBD1 (6 bases). Germline CDR1 is SGHAT and CDR2 is FQNNGV. The CDR3 is made up of 13 amino acids. The ends were cut back, 7 bases at V and 4 bases at J, with 13 bases in the middle. Combining the CDR3 with reference TRBV11-2 and TRBJ1-2 gives the whole variable domain EAGVAQSPRYKIIEKRQSVAFWCNPISGHATLYWYQQILGQGPKLLIQFQNNGVVDDSQLPKDRFSAERLKGVDSTLKIQPAKLEDSAVYLCASTLSTGYGYTFGSGTRLTVV.

This clone appeared a few times. J is TRBJ2-5 and V is TRBV11-1, with D possibly TRBD1 on 6 matching bases. The better agreement between TRBJ2-7 and the DNA end casts doubt on the J call. The CDR3 is 16 residues long. Germline V gives CDR1 SGHAT, CDR2 FQDESV (reference sequence). The CDR3, as DNA: TGTGCCAGCAGCCAATTAACAGGGTTTCTCTCCTACGAGCAGTACTTC. It codes for CASSQLTGFLSYEQYF.

The chain combines TRBV7-2 with TRBJ1-5; the D is unclear. Germline loops: CDR1 SGHTA, CDR2 FQGNSA. Deletions cut 5 bases from V and 7 bases from J, with 18 bases between. The CDR3 length is 15 residues. The CDR3 spells CASSPARELGQPQHF. In DNA form, the CDR3 reads TGTGCCAGCAGCCCCGCACGGGAGCTTGGGCAGCCCCAGCATTTT.

The V and J genes are TRBV5-4 and TRBJ1-6; 11 bases fit TRBD1. CDR3 length: 20 residues. Germline V gene data show CDR1 as SGHNT and CDR2 as YYREEE (reference sequence). The junction had 8 bases not matched to a gene; V was cut back by 0 bases and J by 0 bases. CDR3 amino acids: CASSLGGQGAPSSYNSPLHF. In DNA, the CDR3 is TGTGCCAGCAGCTTGGGCGGACAGGGGGCTCCGAGCTCCTATAATTCACCCCTCCACTTT.

This clone has just one count. V is TRBV6-5 and J is TRBJ2-7, with D possibly TRBD1 on 6 matching bases. Per germline, CDR1 MNHEY and CDR2 SVGAGI. The CDR3 is made up of 12 amino acids. V was trimmed by 5 bases and J by 11 bases, leaving 16 bases between them. For the CDR3, the DNA is TGTGCCAGCAGTACTCCCGGGACACGAGAGTACTTC. Its translation is CASSTPGTREYF.

V is TRBV5-5 and J is TRBJ2-3; no reliable D call. V lost 4 bases and J lost 1, with 7 bases in between. The germline V gene encodes CDR1 SGHKS and CDR2 YYEKEE (reference sequence). The CDR3 runs 13 residues. The CDR3 nucleotides are TGTGCCAGCAGCCTGCCGGGCACAGATACGCAGTATTTT. Translated, it gives CASSLPGTDTQYF.